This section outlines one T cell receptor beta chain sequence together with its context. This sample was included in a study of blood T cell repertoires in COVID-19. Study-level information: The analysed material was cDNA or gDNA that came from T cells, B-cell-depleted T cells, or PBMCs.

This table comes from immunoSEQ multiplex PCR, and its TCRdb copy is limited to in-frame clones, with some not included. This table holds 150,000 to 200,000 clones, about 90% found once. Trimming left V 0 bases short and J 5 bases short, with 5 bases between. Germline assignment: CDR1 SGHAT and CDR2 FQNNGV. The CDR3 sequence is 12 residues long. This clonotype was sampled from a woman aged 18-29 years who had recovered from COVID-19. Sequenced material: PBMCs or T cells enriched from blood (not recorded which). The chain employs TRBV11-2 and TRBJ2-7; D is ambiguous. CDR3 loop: CASSLDINEQYF. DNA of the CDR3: TGTGCCAGCAGCTTAGATATTAACGAGCAGTACTTC.